Listed below are T cell receptor beta chains from one sample, sequenced in a study of blood T cell repertoires in COVID-19. The repertoire was sequenced with immunoSEQ multiplex PCR; TCRdb's copy has only in-frame clones and lacks some. Of about 280,000 clones in the sample, just under 90% are singletons; the top ten hold 11%. Material: peripheral blood. The receptors here all came from a woman in her thirties with COVID-19, enrolled during active disease. CDR3s include the opening cysteine and the closing phenylalanine or tryptophan. Fields, in order: D gene, clone size, J gene, V gene, CDR3 DNA, CDR3 protein. A D gene is named only where the DNA matches it firmly. For some rows the clone size is stated as once, few or many, or as a class when expanded; others skip it.

>.|.|TRBJ1-1|TRBV15
TGTGCCACCAGCAGAGCGAGGGTTTCGTCCACTGAAGCTTTCTTT
CATSRARVSSTEAFF
>TRBD1|.|TRBJ1-5|TRBV7-2
TGTGCCAGCAGCCCAGGAACAGGGGTTCGGCAGCCCCAGCATTTT
CASSPGTGVRQPQHF
>.|.|TRBJ2-3|TRBV5-1
TGCGCCAGCAGAGGAAAAGGGACTAGCACAGATACGCAGTATTTT
CASRGKGTSTDTQYF
>.|.|TRBJ2-3|TRBV3-1/TRBV3-2
TGTGCCAGCAGCCAAGATTATGGGGGGGATACGCAGTATTTT
CASSQDYGGDTQYF
>.|.|TRBJ1-4|TRBV30
TGTGCCTGGATTTCACAGGGATTCACTGAAAAACTGTTTTTT
CAWISQGFTEKLFF
>.|.|TRBJ2-3|TRBV29-1
TGCAGCGTTGCGACGCGCCAGGCAGATACGCAGTATTTT
CSVATRQADTQYF
>TRBD2|.|TRBJ2-1|TRBV5-1
TGCGCCAGCGAGAGCGGGGGGGTCTACAATGAGCAGTTCTTC
CASESGGVYNEQFF
>.|once|TRBJ2-7|TRBV21-1
TGTGCCAGCAGCAAAGATTCGGGACAGGGGGCGGTCCAGTACTTC
CASSKDSGQGAVQYF
>.|few|TRBJ1-5|TRBV5-1
TGCGCCAGCAGCTTGGGCACAGGGACAAGCAATCAGCCCCAGCATTTT
CASSLGTGTSNQPQHF
>.|few|TRBJ2-7|TRBV23-1
TGCGCCAGCAGTCAATTTGCAGAATTTAAGGAGCAGTACTTC
CASSQFAEFKEQYF
>.|.|TRBJ1-5|TRBV6-5
TGTGCCAGCAGTTTATTATTACAGGGCTTGGGACAGCCCCAGCATTTT
CASSLLLQGLGQPQHF
>TRBD1|.|TRBJ2-7|TRBV15
TGTGCCACCAGCAGAGAAACAGGGGGAAGGAACGAGCAGTACTTC
CATSRETGGRNEQYF
>.|.|TRBJ2-1|TRBV18
TGTGCCAGCTCACCTTTAAGTGGGAGCTCCTACAATGAGCAGTTCTTC
CASSPLSGSSYNEQFF
>TRBD1|.|TRBJ1-2|TRBV6-5
TGTGCCAGCAGATTTTCCGGGACAGGGGATAATGGCTACACCTTC
CASRFSGTGDNGYTF
>.|.|TRBJ1-5|TRBV28
TGTGCCAGCACTTCCTACGGACGGGGTTATAGCAATCAGCCCCAGCATTTT
CASTSYGRGYSNQPQHF
>.|.|TRBJ1-1|TRBV19
TGTGCCAGTGGGAGGGCAGGGATGAACACTGAAGCTTTCTTT
CASGRAGMNTEAFF
>TRBD2|.|TRBJ2-3|TRBV25-1
TGTGCCAGCAGTGAATATTTTAGCGGGTTGACAGATACGCAGTATTTT
CASSEYFSGLTDTQYF
>.|.|TRBJ1-6|TRBV5-1
TGCGCCAGCAGCTTGGGAGGTTCCTATAATTCACCCCTCCACTTT
CASSLGGSYNSPLHF
>TRBD1|.|TRBJ1-2|TRBV19
TGTGCCAGTAGTATAGTCGGGACAGGGAACGGCTACACCTTC
CASSIVGTGNGYTF
>TRBD2|.|TRBJ2-7|TRBV7-8
TGTGCCAGCAGCGGTAATAGCGGGGGGATCTCCTACGAGCAGTACTTC
CASSGNSGGISYEQYF
>.|.|TRBJ1-5|TRBV2
TGTGCCAGCAGCGCACAGGGTTATAGCAATCAGCCCCAGCATTTT
CASSAQGYSNQPQHF
>.|.|TRBJ1-1|TRBV5-1
TGCGCCAGCAGCCAGACAGGGAACACTGAAGCTTTCTTT
CASSQTGNTEAFF
>.|.|TRBJ2-1|TRBV11-2
TGTGCCAGCAGCCCGAATCGGGGACACGAATCCTACAATGAGCAGTTCTTC
CASSPNRGHESYNEQFF
>TRBD1|.|TRBJ2-2|TRBV23-1
TGCGCCAGCAGGAAAGGGGGCCCGGGCACCGGGGAGCTGTTTTTT
CASRKGGPGTGELFF
>.|.|TRBJ1-5|TRBV5-6
TGTGCCAGCAGCTTGGCCGGGGGGTCGTTTGGTCAGCCCCAGCATTTT
CASSLAGGSFGQPQHF
>TRBD1|.|TRBJ1-2|TRBV3-1/TRBV3-2
TGTGCCAGCAGCCAAAGACAGGGAAGCGTTTATGGCTACACCTTC
CASSQRQGSVYGYTF
>.|once|TRBJ1-1|TRBV13
TGTGCCAGCAGCTCGCAGCAGGGGTGGGCCATGAGCACTGAAGCTTTCTTT
CASSSQQGWAMSTEAFF
>TRBD2|.|TRBJ2-3|TRBV6-5
TGTGCCAGCAGTTACAATCTAGCGGGGGGCACAGATACGCAGTATTTT
CASSYNLAGGTDTQYF